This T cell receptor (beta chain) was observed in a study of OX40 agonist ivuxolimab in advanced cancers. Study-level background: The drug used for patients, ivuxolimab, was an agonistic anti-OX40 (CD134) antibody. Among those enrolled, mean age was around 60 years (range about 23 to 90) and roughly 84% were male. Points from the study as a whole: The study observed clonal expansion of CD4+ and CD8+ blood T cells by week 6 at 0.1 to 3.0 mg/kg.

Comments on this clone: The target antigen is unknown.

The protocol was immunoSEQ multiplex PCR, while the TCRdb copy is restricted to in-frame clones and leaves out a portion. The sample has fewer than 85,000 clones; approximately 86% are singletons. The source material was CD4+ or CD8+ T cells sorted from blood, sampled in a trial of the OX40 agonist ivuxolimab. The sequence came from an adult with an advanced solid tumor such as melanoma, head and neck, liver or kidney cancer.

Written as DNA, the CDR3 is TGTGCCAGCAGCTTAACATCTGGGGCCAACGTCCTGACTTTC. Translating gives CASSLTSGANVLTF. The chain is built from TRBV7-3 and TRBJ2-6; D gene ambiguous. The CDR3 has 14 amino acids. In germline, CDR1 is SGHTA, CDR2 FQGTGA. Trimming left V 0 bases short and J 1 base short, with 1 base between.